The subject of this entry is one T cell receptor beta chain. CDR1 MNHNS and CDR2 SASEGT come from the germline V gene. V trimming: 1 base; J trimming: 10 bases; junction bases outside the gene matches: 8. This CDR3 has 15 residues. Sequencing of TCR beta drew on CD8+ and CD4+ T cells from blood. The data are from a study of CD8 T cells in Susac syndrome. With random hexamers, reverse transcription was performed on 0.5 to 1 ug of RNA. Amplification of TCR beta CDR3 used immunoSEQ multiplex PCR across 54 Vbeta and 13 Jbeta. TCRdb processed the immunoSEQ multiplex PCR reads anew with MiXCR; each CDR3 protein has one entry. Here the sample spans some 190,000 distinct CDR3 sequences, approximately 94% being singletons.

The TCR was taken from a human donor in good health. The chain combines TRBV6-1 with TRBJ1-4, with 8 bases lining up with TRBD1. The sample comprised CD4+ T cells from PBMCs. This CDR3 is CASSEGRQGWGKLFF. The CDR3 DNA sequence: TGTGCCAGCAGTGAAGGGCGACAGGGGTGGGGAAAACTGTTTTTT.